Each of the 2 T cell receptor beta chains below was sequenced from the same sample in a study of cytomegalovirus exposure and HLA in healthy donors. The PCR employed 60 Vbeta primers together with 13 Jbeta primers. This table comes from immunoSEQ multiplex PCR, and its TCRdb copy is limited to in-frame clones, with some not included. In the table there are some 140,000 clones, more than 75% of which are singletons. Sequencing used PBMCs. The origin of the receptors is a woman between 40 and 50 years old in good health and CMV-seropositive.

The chain carries TRBV11-2 and TRBJ2-2; the match to TRBD1 covers 7 bases. Trimming removed 6 bases from V and 7 bases from J; junction bases left unmatched: 8. Germline loops: CDR1 SGHAT, CDR2 FQNNGV. The CDR3 is made up of 14 amino acids. The CDR3 DNA sequence: TGTGCCAGCAGATCTAGGGGGCGGAACGGGGAGCTGTTTTTT. Protein product: CASRSRGRNGELFF.

Notes on this clone: The same CDR3 can be traced to other DNA sequences in this sample. V and J are TRBV11-2 and TRBJ2-7; D is possibly TRBD2 (5 bases). The CDR3 contains 14 residues. Germline-derived CDR1 and CDR2 are SGHAT and FQNNGV. Deletions cut 1 base from V and 4 bases from J, with 11 bases between. CDR3 DNA sequence: TGTGCCAGCAGCTTAGCAACTAGTGGTTACGAGCAGTACTTC. It specifies CASSLATSGYEQYF.